These 13 T cell receptor beta chains were sequenced from one sample in a study of response to subunit inactivated influenza vaccine (dated by TCRdb to 2016 to 2019). The library was built by means of RT-PCR. The sequencer was an Illumina HiSeq 2500. TCRdb trimmed public reads at Q25 via fastp, called clones via MiXCR and kept in-frame beta chains. Each entry merges the rows of one CDR3 protein and shows their most common DNA and genes. In all, the sample holds 560,000 or so distinct CDR3 sequences, and about 7.6% of those were seen once. The ten largest clones take up over 10% of the sample. The sequences come from PBMCs from blood, collected around 25 months after vaccination. Receptors originate from a man between 50 and 70 years old who received an inactivated influenza vaccine. Donor details come from another sample of the same person, matched by shared clones.

V gene TRBV6-5 combines with J gene TRBJ1-2; TRBD1 matches at 10 bases. Germline values: CDR1 MNHEY, CDR2 SVGAGI. The CDR3 extends over 15 amino acids. V was pared by 2 bases and J by 0 bases, with 0 bases of the junction left unmatched. For the CDR3, the DNA is TGTGCCAGCAGTTACGGACAGGGGGCTAACTATGGCTACACCTTC. This gives the protein CASSYGQGANYGYTF.

This clonotype was detected a few times. The genes are TRBV7-6 and TRBJ2-5, with TRBD2 matching over 11 bases. The germline CDR1 and CDR2 sequences are SGHVS and FNYEAQ. The CDR3 covers 16 residues. The V and J ends lost 6 bases and 1 base, in that order; junction bases with no gene match: 7. The CDR3 here is CASRPTGTSGQETQYF. The DNA for the CDR3 is TGTGCCAGCAGACCAACCGGGACTAGCGGCCAAGAGACCCAGTACTTC.

The sample holds a few counts of this clonotype. This chain uses TRBV2 with TRBJ2-1; 7 bases are shared with TRBD1. V lost 3 bases, J lost 12 bases, and 20 bases stayed unmatched. The CDR3 covers 17 residues. Germline CDR1 and CDR2: SNHLY and FYNNEI. CDR3 residues: CASSDRPGQSLYFAQFF. The CDR3 region has the DNA TGTGCCAGCAGTGACCGACCGGGACAGTCCCTCTATTTCGCGCAGTTCTTC.

This clonotype was seen more than once but under ten times. The chain has TRBV5-1 and TRBJ1-1; no firm D call. The CDR3 sequence is 13 residues long. Per germline, CDR1 SGHRS and CDR2 YFSETQ. Deletions cut 0 bases from V and 4 bases from J, with 7 bases between. The CDR3 sequence: CASSLVLLTEAFF. Written as DNA, the CDR3 is TGCGCCAGCAGCTTGGTGCTCCTCACTGAAGCTTTCTTT.

In its sample, this clonotype was seen many times. The rearrangement joins TRBV4-1 to TRBJ1-1; 8 bases agree with TRBD1. This CDR3 has 15 amino acids. Looked up from germline, CDR1 is MGHRA and CDR2 is YSYEKL. After removal of 2 bases from V and 0 bases from J, the junction contained 2 bases not matched to a gene. CDR3 sequence: CASSQTGGLNTEAFF. The CDR3 bases are TGCGCCAGCAGCCAAACAGGGGGGTTGAACACTGAAGCTTTCTTT.

This clonotype appeared a few times. V gene TRBV6-1 combines with J gene TRBJ2-7; 8 bases line up with TRBD1. The CDR3 is 14 amino acids. Germline V gives CDR1 MNHNS, CDR2 SASEGT. V was pared by 6 bases and J by 5 bases, with 9 bases of the junction left unmatched. Here the CDR3 reads CASSPRTGRNEQYF. The CDR3 bases are TGTGCCAGCAGCCCTCGGACAGGGAGGAACGAGCAGTACTTC.

Ten or more counts support this clonotype. The chain recombines TRBV12-3 or TRBV12-4 with TRBJ2-7, with D perhaps TRBD2 (5 bases). The CDR3 sequence is 15 residues long. The V and J ends lost 6 bases and 0 bases respectively, with 15 bases between them. The CDR3 DNA follows: TGTGCCAGCAGGGCCCGGGGAGCTTTCTCCTACGAGCAGTACTTC. This translates into CASRARGAFSYEQYF.

J is TRBJ2-7 and V is TRBV25-1; D call uncertain. The CDR3 is made up of 11 amino acids. The V gene's germline CDR1 is MGHDK and CDR2 SYGVNS. V was cut by 2 bases and J by 7 bases, with 6 bases left in between. The CDR3 spells CASSETLEQYF. The CDR3, as DNA: TGTGCCAGCAGTGAAACGCTAGAGCAGTACTTC.

The gene calls are TRBV11-2 and TRBJ2-5, with 9 bases fitting TRBD1. The CDR3 is 16 residues long. Germline values: CDR1 SGHAT, CDR2 FQNNGV. Trimming took 1 base from V and 2 from J; bases not matched to a gene: 5. DNA for the CDR3: TGTGCCAGCAGCTTAGTGACAGGGGGAATGCAAGAGACCCAGTACTTC. Translated: CASSLVTGGMQETQYF.

This clonotype turned up a few times. The rearrangement uses TRBV7-9 and TRBJ2-2; 8 bases fit TRBD2. The CDR3 has 16 amino acids. Germline V gene sequence: CDR1 SEHNR, CDR2 FQNEAQ (reference sequence). Trimming took 3 bases from V and 2 from J; bases not matched to a gene: 5. The CDR3 loop reads CASSFGSGVNTGELFF. The CDR3 nucleotides read TGTGCCAGCAGCTTTGGTAGCGGGGTCAACACCGGGGAGCTGTTTTTT.

This clonotype has more than one count but fewer than ten. J is TRBJ1-3 and V is TRBV3-1, with a possible D match to TRBD1 (5 bases). Deletions cut 2 bases from V and 4 bases from J, with 12 bases between. This CDR3 contains 15 residues. Germline loops: CDR1 LGHDT, CDR2 YNNKEL (reference sequence). The CDR3: CASSQTGRFGNTIYF. CDR3 DNA sequence: TGTGCCAGCAGCCAAACAGGCCGGTTCGGAAACACCATATATTTT.

This clonotype showed up many times. The chain carries TRBV5-1 and TRBJ2-2; 8 positions agree with TRBD1. V shed 4 bases, J shed 5 bases, and the junction held 4 bases outside the gene matches. This CDR3 comprises 14 residues. CDR1 SGHRS and CDR2 YFSETQ come from the germline V gene. For the CDR3, the DNA is TGCGCCAGCAGCGCGGGACAGGTTACCGGGGAGCTGTTTTTT. As protein: CASSAGQVTGELFF.

This clonotype was found a few times. The rearrangement links TRBV27 to TRBJ2-3; D is possibly TRBD1 (6 bases). Per germline, CDR1 MNHEY and CDR2 SMNVEV (reference sequence). This CDR3 comprises 13 residues. Deletions cut 6 bases from V and 2 bases from J, with 9 bases between. The DNA for the CDR3 is TGTGCCAGCAGGGGGGCTAACACAGATACGCAGTATTTT. Protein product: CASRGANTDTQYF.